This T cell receptor (beta chain) was obtained from a study of regulatory T cells in long-lasting Graves disease. Study-wide findings and caveats: Accuracy could have been hurt by small sample size. Tissue studied was limited to peripheral blood, excluding thyroid tissue. Clonotypes that were public and shared totalled around 2,700 in persistent patients versus roughly 1,000 in new patients.

In its sample, this clonotype was seen many times. Its antigen is as yet unknown. With iRepertoire HTBI primers and Arm-PCR of CDR3 regions, TCR beta libraries were built. TCRdb recomputed calls from the multiplex PCR reads with MiXCR, one row per CDR3 protein. The data contain around 430,000 distinct CDR3 sequences, about 20% of them singletons. CDR1 MDHEN and CDR2 SYDVKM come from the germline V gene. V lost 3 bases, J lost 5 bases, and 10 bases lay in between. The CDR3 totals 13 residues. Time point of the sample: persistent/refractory GD, antithyroid drugs over 5 years with positive TRAb. TCR sequences were obtained from RNA taken from PBMCs.

The receptor was derived from a female donor with Graves disease. This specimen consisted of peripheral blood mononuclear cells (PBMCs), obtained when the disease was refractory, from a patient treated with antithyroid drugs. The rearrangement joins TRBV28 to TRBJ2-5; maybe TRBD2 (5 bases). The CDR3 is CASSFRGRETQYF. The CDR3 nucleotides are TGTGCCAGCAGTTTTCGGGGTAGGGAGACCCAGTACTTC.